The clone carrying this T cell receptor (beta chain) has a count of ten or more. Its specificity is not known. This record belongs to a study of identical twins. The study, taken as a whole, reports: For out-of-frame beta sequences, excess twin sharing was weaker. Cord blood beta clonotypes that were abundant carried fewer insertions, and memory repertoires showed no such trend. Interpretation of the results relied on cross-sectional statistical analysis and not on following the same donors.

TCRdb re-analysed the 5' RACE reads in MiXCR, keeping a single row per CDR3 protein. Here the sample spans about 890,000 distinct CDR3 sequences, about 12% being singletons. The V segment lost 6 bases and the J segment 3 bases; nucleotides outside the gene matches: 3. This CDR3 is 13 amino acids long. Looked up from germline, CDR1 is SGHTA and CDR2 is FQGTGA. The data also belong to a second study, concerning yellow fever vaccine responses in identical twins. Turning to that study: Each twin's T cell response to the vaccine was reported to look partly convergent and partly personalized.

This sequence originates from a woman aged 18-35 years in good health. The chain links TRBV7-3 to TRBJ2-7; 9 bases agree with TRBD1. Sequenced input: PBMCs. CDR3 sequence (DNA): TGTGCCAGCAGTCCGGACAGGGGCTACGAGCAGTACTTC. This gives the protein CASSPDRGYEQYF.